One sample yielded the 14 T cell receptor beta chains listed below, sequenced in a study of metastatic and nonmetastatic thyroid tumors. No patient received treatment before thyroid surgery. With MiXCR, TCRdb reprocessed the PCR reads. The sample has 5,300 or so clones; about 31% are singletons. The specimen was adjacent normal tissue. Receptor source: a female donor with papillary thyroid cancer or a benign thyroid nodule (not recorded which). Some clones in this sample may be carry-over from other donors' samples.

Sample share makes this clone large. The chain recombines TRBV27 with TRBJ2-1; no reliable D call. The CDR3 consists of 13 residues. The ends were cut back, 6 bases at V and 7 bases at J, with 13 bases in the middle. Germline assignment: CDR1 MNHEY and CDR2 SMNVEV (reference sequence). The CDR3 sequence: CASSPDSGNEQFF. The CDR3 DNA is TGTGCCAGCAGCCCAGATTCTGGAAATGAGCAGTTCTTC.

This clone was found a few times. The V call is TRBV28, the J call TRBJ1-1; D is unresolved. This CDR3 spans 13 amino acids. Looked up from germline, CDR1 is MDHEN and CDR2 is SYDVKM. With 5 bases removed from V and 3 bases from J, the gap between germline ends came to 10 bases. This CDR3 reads CASSRSCDTEAFF. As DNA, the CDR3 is TGTGCCAGCAGTAGATCATGTGACACTGAAGCTTTCTTT.

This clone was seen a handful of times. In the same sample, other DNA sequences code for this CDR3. CDR3 sequence (DNA): TGTGCCAGCAGTTTATCCGGGAATTCACCCCTCCACTTT. Its translation: CASSLSGNSPLHF. V is TRBV28 and J is TRBJ1-6; no definite D call. The CDR3 covers 13 residues. V was pared by 1 base and J by 7 bases, with 5 bases between. Germline CDR1 is MDHEN and CDR2 is SYDVKM.

CDR3 amino acids: CASSPTGEPGLASYEQYF. The CDR3 region has the DNA TGTGCCAGTAGTCCGACAGGGGAGCCGGGACTAGCCTCCTACGAGCAGTACTTC. V usage is TRBV19 and J usage is TRBJ2-7; weak D call: TRBD2 (9 bases). CDR3 size: 18 residues. V lost 5 bases to trimming and J lost 0 bases, with 23 bases between them. CDR1 LNHDA and CDR2 SQIVND come from the germline V gene (reference sequence).

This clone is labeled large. The CDR3 region is CASSESAGVRTGELFF. The DNA for the CDR3 is TGTGCCAGCAGTGAAAGTGCGGGAGTTCGCACCGGGGAGCTGTTTTTT. The rearrangement links TRBV6-1 to TRBJ2-2, with TRBD2 identical over 7 bases. Per the germline V gene, CDR1 is MNHNS and CDR2 is SASEGT. This CDR3 is 16 amino acids long. V dropped 2 bases and J dropped 4; count of bases not matched to a gene: 7.

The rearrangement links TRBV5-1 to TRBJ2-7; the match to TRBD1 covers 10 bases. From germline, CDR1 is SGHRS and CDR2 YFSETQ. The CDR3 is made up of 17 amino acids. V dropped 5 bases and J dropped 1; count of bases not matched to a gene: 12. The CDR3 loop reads CASRNLPGTGDSYEQYF. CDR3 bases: TGCGCCAGCAGGAACTTACCCGGGACAGGGGATTCCTACGAGCAGTACTTC.

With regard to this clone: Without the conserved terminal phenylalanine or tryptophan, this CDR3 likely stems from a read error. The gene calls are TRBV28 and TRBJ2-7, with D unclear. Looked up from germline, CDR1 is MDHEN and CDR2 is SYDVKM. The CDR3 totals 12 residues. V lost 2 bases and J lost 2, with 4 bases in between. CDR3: CASSLGTYEQYS. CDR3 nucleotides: TGTGCCAGCAGTTTAGGTACCTACGAGCAGTACTCC.

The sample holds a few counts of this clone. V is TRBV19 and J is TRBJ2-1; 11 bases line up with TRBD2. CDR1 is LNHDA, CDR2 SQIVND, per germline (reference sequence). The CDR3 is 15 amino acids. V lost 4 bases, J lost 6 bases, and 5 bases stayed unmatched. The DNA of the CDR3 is TGTGCCAGTAGTACTGGACTAGCGGGCACCAATGAGCAGTTCTTC. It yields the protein CASSTGLAGTNEQFF.

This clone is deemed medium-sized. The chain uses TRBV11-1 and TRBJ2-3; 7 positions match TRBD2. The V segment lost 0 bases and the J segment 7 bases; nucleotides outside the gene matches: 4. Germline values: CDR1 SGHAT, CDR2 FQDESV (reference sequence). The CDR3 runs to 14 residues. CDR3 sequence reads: CASSLAGGSYTQYF. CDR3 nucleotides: TGTGCCAGCAGCTTAGCGGGAGGGTCGTATACGCAGTATTTT.

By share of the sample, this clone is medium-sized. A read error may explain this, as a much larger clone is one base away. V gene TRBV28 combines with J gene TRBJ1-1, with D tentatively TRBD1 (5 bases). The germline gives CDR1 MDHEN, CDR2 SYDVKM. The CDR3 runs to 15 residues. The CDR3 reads CAGSFYPGRDLEAFF. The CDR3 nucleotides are TGTGCCGGCAGTTTCTATCCGGGCAGGGATCTTGAAGCTTTCTTT.

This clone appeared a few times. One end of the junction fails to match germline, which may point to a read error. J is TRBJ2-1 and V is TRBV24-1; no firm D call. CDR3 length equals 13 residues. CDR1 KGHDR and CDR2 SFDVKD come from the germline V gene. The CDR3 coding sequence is TGTGCCACCTGTGATTTGGTCAACAATGAGCAGTTCTTC. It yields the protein CATCDLVNNEQFF.

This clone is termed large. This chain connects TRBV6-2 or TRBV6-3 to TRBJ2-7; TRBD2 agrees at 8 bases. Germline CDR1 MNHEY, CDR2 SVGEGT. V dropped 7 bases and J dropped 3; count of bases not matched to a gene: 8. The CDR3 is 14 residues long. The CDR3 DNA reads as TGTGCCAGCAACTTGAGCGGGAGCCTCTACGAGCAGTACTTC. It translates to CASNLSGSLYEQYF.

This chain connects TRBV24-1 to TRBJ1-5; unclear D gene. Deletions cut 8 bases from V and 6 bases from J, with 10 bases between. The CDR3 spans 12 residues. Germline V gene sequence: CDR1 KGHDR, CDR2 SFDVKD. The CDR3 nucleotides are TGTGCCACCAAGGCGGAGGGTCAGCCCCAGCATTTT. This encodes CATKAEGQPQHF.

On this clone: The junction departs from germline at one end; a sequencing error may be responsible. CDR3 DNA: TGTGCCAGCAGTTTATCCGGGAGCACAGGTACGCAGTATTTT. Amino acid sequence: CASSLSGSTGTQYF. The chain carries TRBV27 and TRBJ2-3; D is perhaps TRBD2 (6 bases). CDR3 length: 14 amino acids. From germline, CDR1 is MNHEY and CDR2 SMNVEV (reference sequence).